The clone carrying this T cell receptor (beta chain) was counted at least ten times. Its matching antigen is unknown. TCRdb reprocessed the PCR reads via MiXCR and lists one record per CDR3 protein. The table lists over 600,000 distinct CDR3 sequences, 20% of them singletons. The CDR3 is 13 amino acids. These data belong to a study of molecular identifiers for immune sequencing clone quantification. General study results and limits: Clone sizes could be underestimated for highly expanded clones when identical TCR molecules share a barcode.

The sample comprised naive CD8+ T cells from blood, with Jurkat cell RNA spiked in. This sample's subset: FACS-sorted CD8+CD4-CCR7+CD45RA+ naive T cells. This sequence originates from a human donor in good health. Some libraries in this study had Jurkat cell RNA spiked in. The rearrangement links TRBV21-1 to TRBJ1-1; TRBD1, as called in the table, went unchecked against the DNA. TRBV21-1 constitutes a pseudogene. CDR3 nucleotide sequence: TGTGCCAGCGGGGACAGGGTAGGGACTGAAGCTTTCTTT. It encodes CASGDRVGTEAFF.